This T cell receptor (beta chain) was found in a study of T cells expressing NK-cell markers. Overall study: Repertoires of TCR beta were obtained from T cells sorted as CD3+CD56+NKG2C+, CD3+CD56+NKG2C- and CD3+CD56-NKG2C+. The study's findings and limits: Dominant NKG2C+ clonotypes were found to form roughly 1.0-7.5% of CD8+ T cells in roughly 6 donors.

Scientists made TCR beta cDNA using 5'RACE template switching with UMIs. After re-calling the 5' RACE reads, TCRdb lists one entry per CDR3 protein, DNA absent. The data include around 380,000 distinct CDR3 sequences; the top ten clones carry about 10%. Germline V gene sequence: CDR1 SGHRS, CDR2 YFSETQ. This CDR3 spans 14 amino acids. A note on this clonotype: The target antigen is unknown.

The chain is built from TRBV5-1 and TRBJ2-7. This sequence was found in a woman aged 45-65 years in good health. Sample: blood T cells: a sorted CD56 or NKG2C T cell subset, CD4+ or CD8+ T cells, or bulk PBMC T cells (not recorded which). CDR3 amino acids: CASSLVQMGYEQYF.